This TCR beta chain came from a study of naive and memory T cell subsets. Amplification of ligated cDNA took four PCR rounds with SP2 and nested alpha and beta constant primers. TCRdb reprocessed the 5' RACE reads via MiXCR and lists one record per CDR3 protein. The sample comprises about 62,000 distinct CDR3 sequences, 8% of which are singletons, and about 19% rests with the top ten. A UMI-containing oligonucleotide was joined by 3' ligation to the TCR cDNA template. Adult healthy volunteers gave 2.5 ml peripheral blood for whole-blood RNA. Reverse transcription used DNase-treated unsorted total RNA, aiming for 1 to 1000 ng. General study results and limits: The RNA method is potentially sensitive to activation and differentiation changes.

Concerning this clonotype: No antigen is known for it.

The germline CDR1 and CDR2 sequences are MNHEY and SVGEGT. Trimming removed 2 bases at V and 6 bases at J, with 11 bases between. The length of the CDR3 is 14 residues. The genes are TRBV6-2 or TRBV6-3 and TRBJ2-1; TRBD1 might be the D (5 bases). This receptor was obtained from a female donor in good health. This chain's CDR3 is CASSYVGQINEQFF. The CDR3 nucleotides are TGTGCCAGCAGTTACGTGGGGCAGATCAATGAGCAGTTCTTC.